These T cell receptor beta chains were read from a single sample in a study of T cell responses to AZD1222 COVID-19 vaccine. Profiling relied on immunoSEQ multiplex PCR, and the TCRdb table lists in-frame clones only, not all of them. The sample has around 180,000 clones; roughly 88% are singletons. The source was peripheral blood, collected on day 0 of AZD1222 vaccination. The receptor set was obtained from an adult in good health. Both conserved end residues are part of each CDR3. Fields, in order: D gene, J gene, V gene, clone size, CDR3 protein, CDR3 DNA. D genes are given only for firm matches. Size values are once, few and many counts, or a class for expanded clones, and some rows have none.

D: NA
J: TRBJ1-6
V: TRBV28
size: NA
CDR3: CASSLFPPGTSYSYNSPLHF
DNA: TGTGCCAGCAGTTTATTCCCCCCCGGGACCTCCTACTCCTATAATTCACCCCTCCACTTT

D: TRBD1
J: TRBJ1-1
V: TRBV30
size: NA
CDR3: CAWSSGQANTEAFF
DNA: TGTGCCTGGAGTAGCGGACAGGCGAACACTGAAGCTTTCTTT

D: NA
J: TRBJ1-6
V: TRBV6-1
size: NA
CDR3: CASSENHSPLHF
DNA: TGTGCCAGCAGTGAAAACCATTCACCCCTCCACTTT

D: NA
J: TRBJ1-1
V: TRBV12-3/TRBV12-4
size: NA
CDR3: CASSGPWAEAFF
DNA: TGTGCCAGCAGTGGCCCGTGGGCTGAAGCTTTCTTT

D: TRBD1
J: TRBJ1-1
V: TRBV5-8
size: NA
CDR3: CASRLDRLITTEAFF
DNA: TGTGCCAGCAGATTGGACAGGCTAATTACTACTGAAGCTTTCTTT

D: TRBD1
J: TRBJ1-5
V: TRBV5-8
size: NA
CDR3: CASRPTGVGSNQPQHF
DNA: TGTGCCAGCAGGCCAACAGGGGTGGGGAGCAATCAGCCCCAGCATTTT

D: TRBD1
J: TRBJ1-6
V: TRBV9
size: NA
CDR3: CASSPQDRNYNSPLHF
DNA: TGTGCCAGCAGCCCCCAGGACAGGAACTATAATTCACCCCTCCACTTT

D: NA
J: TRBJ2-1
V: TRBV6-6
size: NA
CDR3: CASSYGNSEQFF
DNA: TGTGCCAGCAGTTACGGGAATTCCGAGCAGTTCTTC

D: TRBD1
J: TRBJ1-2
V: TRBV24-1
size: once
CDR3: CATRPGTGLNYGYTF
DNA: TGTGCCACAAGACCCGGGACAGGACTTAACTATGGCTACACCTTC

D: NA
J: TRBJ2-3
V: TRBV27
size: once
CDR3: CASRPFGGGTDTQYF
DNA: TGTGCCAGCAGGCCTTTCGGGGGAGGCACAGATACGCAGTATTTT

D: NA
J: TRBJ2-1
V: TRBV20-1
size: NA
CDR3: CSASPGPGNEQFF
DNA: TGCAGTGCTAGTCCGGGTCCAGGCAATGAGCAGTTCTTC

D: NA
J: TRBJ1-5
V: TRBV19
size: NA
CDR3: CASLPGTRGYSNQPQHF
DNA: TGTGCCAGCCTACCCGGGACAAGGGGTTATAGCAATCAGCCCCAGCATTTT

D: TRBD2
J: TRBJ2-1
V: TRBV20-1
size: NA
CDR3: CSASSGLAGGDEQFF
DNA: TGCAGTGCTAGTTCGGGACTAGCGGGAGGAGATGAGCAGTTCTTC

D: NA
J: TRBJ2-7
V: TRBV5-8
size: NA
CDR3: CASRGALSYEQYF
DNA: TGTGCCAGCAGGGGGGCCCTCTCCTACGAGCAGTACTTC

D: NA
J: TRBJ1-4
V: TRBV15
size: NA
CDR3: CATSRPTDAPFEKLFF
DNA: TGTGCCACCAGCAGACCTACGGACGCCCCTTTTGAAAAACTGTTTTTT

D: TRBD2
J: TRBJ2-2
V: TRBV7-9
size: NA
CDR3: CASSLLAGANTGELFF
DNA: TGTGCCAGCAGCTTACTAGCGGGTGCGAACACCGGGGAGCTGTTTTTT

D: TRBD1
J: TRBJ1-2
V: TRBV28
size: NA
CDR3: CASSSLVPPGVGQDYGYTF
DNA: TGTGCCAGCAGTTCGCTTGTGCCCCCGGGGGTGGGACAGGACTATGGCTACACCTTC

D: TRBD1
J: TRBJ1-3
V: TRBV5-5
size: NA
CDR3: CASSYTAGTGVRNTIYF
DNA: TGTGCCAGCAGCTACACCGCCGGGACAGGGGTTCGAAACACCATATATTTT

D: NA
J: TRBJ1-6
V: TRBV6-1
size: NA
CDR3: CASSEARQISGALHF
DNA: TGTGCCAGCAGTGAAGCGCGACAGATCAGCGGGGCCCTCCACTTT

D: NA
J: TRBJ2-7
V: TRBV28
size: NA
CDR3: CASFSPPSSYEQYF
DNA: TGTGCCAGCTTTTCCCCACCCAGCTCCTACGAGCAGTACTTC

D: TRBD2
J: TRBJ2-3
V: TRBV24-1
size: NA
CDR3: CATSDPGGPSTDTQYF
DNA: TGTGCCACCAGTGACCCGGGGGGACCCAGCACAGATACGCAGTATTTT

D: NA
J: TRBJ1-6
V: TRBV6-4
size: NA
CDR3: CASSDEAITNSPLHF
DNA: TGTGCCAGCAGTGACGAGGCCATTACCAATTCACCCCTCCACTTT

D: NA
J: TRBJ1-5
V: TRBV4-2
size: NA
CDR3: CASSQDESDYGNQPQHF
DNA: TGTGCCAGCAGCCAAGATGAATCGGACTACGGCAATCAGCCCCAGCATTTT

D: TRBD2
J: TRBJ2-7
V: TRBV7-6
size: few
CDR3: CASSLGPGLAAYEQYF
DNA: TGTGCCAGCAGCTTAGGTCCGGGACTAGCGGCCTACGAGCAGTACTTC

D: NA
J: TRBJ1-1
V: TRBV9
size: NA
CDR3: CASSVIQRSEAFF
DNA: TGTGCCAGCAGCGTAATACAGCGCAGTGAAGCTTTCTTT

D: NA
J: TRBJ2-5
V: TRBV21-1
size: NA
CDR3: CASSDKGGPGPETQYF
DNA: TGTGCCAGCAGCGACAAAGGGGGGCCTGGACCAGAGACCCAGTACTTC

D: NA
J: TRBJ2-7
V: TRBV30
size: NA
CDR3: CAWSVATGGQYF
DNA: TGTGCCTGGAGTGTAGCGACAGGAGGGCAGTACTTC

D: NA
J: TRBJ2-5
V: TRBV6-6
size: NA
CDR3: CASSSPLVGYQETQYF
DNA: TGTGCCAGCAGTTCCCCCCTTGTGGGGTACCAAGAGACCCAGTACTTC

D: TRBD1
J: TRBJ1-6
V: TRBV28
size: NA
CDR3: CASSSDRAPLHF
DNA: TGTGCCAGCAGCTCTGACAGGGCACCCCTCCACTTT

D: TRBD1
J: TRBJ1-2
V: TRBV11-2
size: NA
CDR3: CASSLAGTEGYTF
DNA: TGTGCCAGCAGCTTAGCTGGGACAGAGGGATACACCTTC

D: TRBD2
J: TRBJ2-3
V: TRBV15
size: NA
CDR3: CATSRDLTSGGSTDTQYF
DNA: TGTGCCACCAGCAGAGATTTGACTAGCGGGGGGAGCACAGATACGCAGTATTTT

D: TRBD1
J: TRBJ2-7
V: TRBV29-1
size: NA
CDR3: CSVCSWTGSFEQYF
DNA: TGCAGCGTGTGCAGTTGGACAGGCTCCTTTGAGCAGTACTTC

D: NA
J: TRBJ2-7
V: TRBV7-2
size: NA
CDR3: CASSLGLNEQYF
DNA: TGTGCCAGCAGCTTAGGACTGAACGAGCAGTACTTC

D: NA
J: TRBJ2-7
V: TRBV29-1
size: NA
CDR3: CSVAVQGYEQYF
DNA: TGCAGCGTTGCGGTACAGGGCTACGAGCAGTACTTC

D: TRBD2
J: TRBJ2-3
V: TRBV12-5
size: NA
CDR3: CASGPGTSEADTQYF
DNA: TGTGCTAGTGGCCCCGGGACTAGCGAGGCAGATACGCAGTATTTT

D: NA
J: TRBJ2-7
V: TRBV13
size: NA
CDR3: CASSLKGTYEQYF
DNA: TGTGCCAGCAGCTTAAAGGGGACGTACGAGCAGTACTTC

D: NA
J: TRBJ1-1
V: TRBV5-1
size: NA
CDR3: CASSFQTGPNTEAFF
DNA: TGCGCCAGCAGCTTCCAGACAGGCCCGAACACTGAAGCTTTCTTT

D: TRBD1
J: TRBJ2-6
V: TRBV5-1
size: NA
CDR3: CASGNTGGSGFAGANVLTF
DNA: TGCGCCAGCGGCAATACAGGGGGAAGTGGGTTTGCTGGGGCCAACGTCCTGACTTTC

D: TRBD2
J: TRBJ2-3
V: TRBV4-2
size: NA
CDR3: CASSLRLAGGTDTQYF
DNA: TGTGCCAGCAGCCTGCGACTAGCGGGGGGGACAGATACGCAGTATTTT

D: TRBD2
J: TRBJ2-1
V: TRBV7-9
size: NA
CDR3: CASSLGTSAYNEQFF
DNA: TGTGCCAGCAGCCTCGGGACTAGCGCGTACAATGAGCAGTTCTTC

D: NA
J: TRBJ1-4
V: TRBV7-9
size: once
CDR3: CASSMPRSRALDEKLFF
DNA: TGTGCCAGCAGCATGCCGAGGTCGAGGGCCCTGGATGAAAAACTGTTTTTT

D: TRBD2
J: TRBJ2-3
V: TRBV19
size: once
CDR3: CASSNSGGGTDTQYF
DNA: TGTGCCAGTAGTAATAGCGGGGGAGGCACAGATACGCAGTATTTT

D: NA
J: TRBJ1-5
V: TRBV21-1
size: NA
CDR3: CASSKKEGGACNQPQHF
DNA: TGTGCCAGCAGCAAAAAGGAAGGGGGCGCGTGCAATCAGCCCCAGCATTTT

D: TRBD1
J: TRBJ1-2
V: TRBV6-2/TRBV6-3
size: once
CDR3: CASSQDRGPGGYTF
DNA: TGTGCCAGCAGCCAGGACAGGGGGCCAGGGGGCTACACCTTC

D: NA
J: TRBJ2-3
V: TRBV6-5
size: NA
CDR3: CASSYSKTHTDTQYF
DNA: TGTGCCAGCAGTTACTCGAAAACGCACACAGATACGCAGTATTTT

D: TRBD2
J: TRBJ2-7
V: TRBV6-5
size: NA
CDR3: CASRAGGPLNEQYF
DNA: TGTGCCAGCAGAGCGGGGGGCCCTTTGAACGAGCAGTACTTC

D: TRBD1
J: TRBJ2-7
V: TRBV7-2
size: NA
CDR3: CASSRDPGQGIYEQYF
DNA: TGTGCCAGCAGCAGAGATCCGGGACAGGGGATCTACGAGCAGTACTTC

D: NA
J: TRBJ2-1
V: TRBV5-1
size: NA
CDR3: CASSPGPPVWNEQFF
DNA: TGCGCCAGCAGCCCGGGCCCACCCGTGTGGAATGAGCAGTTCTTC

D: TRBD2
J: TRBJ2-1
V: TRBV19
size: NA
CDR3: CASSETSGATNEQFF
DNA: TGTGCCAGTAGTGAGACTAGCGGAGCAACGAATGAGCAGTTCTTC

D: TRBD1
J: TRBJ1-1
V: TRBV27
size: NA
CDR3: CASSRGQGDTEAFF
DNA: TGTGCCAGCAGCCGCGGACAGGGAGACACTGAAGCTTTCTTT

D: TRBD1
J: TRBJ1-2
V: TRBV18
size: NA
CDR3: CASSPERGQGYGYTF
DNA: TGTGCCAGCTCACCTGAAAGGGGACAGGGGTATGGCTACACCTTC

D: NA
J: TRBJ1-2
V: TRBV28
size: NA
CDR3: CASLQASDYGYTF
DNA: TGTGCCAGCCTACAGGCCTCCGACTATGGCTACACCTTC

D: TRBD2
J: TRBJ2-7
V: TRBV28
size: NA
CDR3: CASSLAGTVYEQYF
DNA: TGTGCCAGCAGCCTAGCGGGCACCGTGTACGAGCAGTACTTC